Each of the 29 T cell receptor beta chains below was sequenced from the same sample in a study of CD8+ T cells in alopecia areata. TCR sequencing used cDNA made by reverse transcription of extracted RNA. Using immunoSEQ multiplex PCR, the repertoire was profiled, and TCRdb retains in-frame clones only, with some absent. This sample has 13,000 to 15,000 clones, with 45% to 60% found just once. CD25+CD127- cells were sorted from CD4+ cells in roughly five patients. The sequencing input was CD4+ Tregs sorted from blood. The receptors shown here come from a human donor with alopecia areata.

This rearrangement joins TRBV5-4 to TRBJ1-2; D is ambiguous. Trimming cost V 0 bases and J 12 bases, with 12 bases left between them. The CDR3 loop spans 12 amino acids. Per the germline V gene, CDR1 is SGHNT and CDR2 is YYREEE (reference sequence). CDR3 nucleotides: TGTGCCAGCAGCTTGGATTTCGGAATAGACACCTTC. Its protein is CASSLDFGIDTF.

The chain recombines TRBV29-1 with TRBJ1-4; D possibly corresponds to TRBD1 (5 bases). The CDR3 has 13 residues. Germline CDR1 and CDR2: SQVTM and ANQGSEA. With 7 bases removed from V and 7 bases from J, the gap between germline ends came to 16 bases. The CDR3: CSAGSGVGEKLFF. The CDR3 DNA follows: TGCAGCGCGGGGTCGGGGGTCGGTGAAAAACTGTTTTTT.

The chain combines TRBV27 with TRBJ1-6; 7 bases line up with TRBD1. V trimming: 6 bases; J trimming: 8 bases; junction bases outside the gene matches: 7. Germline V gene lookup returns CDR1 MNHEY and CDR2 SMNVEV (reference sequence). The length of the CDR3 is 14 residues. CDR3 sequence: CASSPQGWHSPLHF. The CDR3 nucleotides are TGTGCCAGCAGCCCACAGGGGTGGCATTCACCCCTCCACTTT.

This clone was observed a few times. Other DNA sequences from this sample encode an identical CDR3 as well. This sequence joins TRBV18 and TRBJ1-1, with 7 nucleotides matching TRBD1. J lost 0 bases, V lost 7 bases, and 11 bases had no gene match. The germline CDR1 and CDR2 sequences are KGHSH and LQKENI. CDR3 length: 16 residues. CDR3 sequence: CASWRRTGVLNTEAFF. The CDR3 bases are TGTGCCAGCTGGCGGAGAACAGGGGTCTTGAACACTGAAGCTTTCTTT. Filled out from reference TRBV18 and TRBJ1-1, the complete variable domain reads NAGVMQNPRHLVRRRGQEARLRCSPMKGHSHVYWYRQLPEEGLKFMVYLQKENIIDESGMPKERFSAEFPKEGPSILRIQQVVRGDSAAYFCASWRRTGVLNTEAFFGQGTRLTVV.

This clone was detected a few times. The rearrangement joins TRBV7-9 to TRBJ1-4, with D maybe TRBD1 (5 bases). Trimming left V 4 bases short and J 8 bases short, with 8 bases between. Germline V gene lookup returns CDR1 SEHNR and CDR2 FQNEAQ (reference sequence). The CDR3 totals 12 residues. The CDR3, as DNA: TGTGCCAGCAGCTACCGGACAGAAAAACTGTTTTTT. It is translated as CASSYRTEKLFF.

The chain is built from TRBV4-1 and TRBJ1-1; the D gene is possibly TRBD1 (5 bases). This CDR3 is 14 amino acids long. The V end lost 5 bases, the J end lost 10 bases, and 20 bases lay between the germline ends. The germline V gene has CDR1 MGHRA and CDR2 YSYEKL. The CDR3 DNA sequence: TGCGCCAGCAGCTATGGCGAGGGGATGGTAGGAGCTTTCTTT. Amino acids: CASSYGEGMVGAFF.

This clone appeared a single time. This sequence joins TRBV28 and TRBJ2-3; 8 nucleotides match TRBD2. The germline V gene encodes CDR1 MDHEN and CDR2 SYDVKM. The CDR3 has 17 residues. J gave up 0 bases and V 2 bases, and 7 bases lay outside the gene matches. The CDR3 DNA sequence: TGTGCCAGCAGTTTAGTCATCCTAGCGGGTAGCACAGATACGCAGTATTTT. Translation gives CASSLVILAGSTDTQYF.

V gene TRBV7-8 combines with J gene TRBJ2-5, with 7 positions matching TRBD1. V trimming: 8 bases; J trimming: 1 base; junction bases outside the gene matches: 1. This CDR3 is 12 amino acids long. CDR1 and CDR2 (germline): SGHVS, FQNEAQ. CDR3 sequence: CASRDSQETQYF. The CDR3 nucleotides are TGTGCCAGCCGGGACAGCCAAGAGACCCAGTACTTC.

The CDR3 DNA sequence: TGTGCCAGCTCACCTCTAACATGGAGCCCTGAAGCTTTCTTT. Protein product: CASSPLTWSPEAFF. This chain uses TRBV18 with TRBJ1-1; no clear D. V lost 3 bases and J lost 6, with 14 bases in between. The CDR3 is 14 residues long. CDR1 KGHSH and CDR2 LQKENI come from the germline V gene.

V usage is TRBV9 and J usage is TRBJ2-5; 7 positions match TRBD2. The junction had 19 bases not matched to a gene; V was cut back by 3 bases and J by 5 bases. The CDR3 is made up of 18 amino acids. Germline V gives CDR1 SGDLS, CDR2 YYNGEE. Written as DNA, the CDR3 is TGTGCCAGCAGCGCCTCCGGGACTACAACCCCCCTCCGGGAGACCCAGTACTTC. Protein product: CASSASGTTTPLRETQYF.

This rearrangement joins TRBV19 to TRBJ1-2, with D maybe TRBD1 (5 bases). Germline V CDR1 and CDR2: LNHDA, SQIVND (reference sequence). The germline V and J ends were trimmed by 1 base and 8 bases, with 11 bases remaining between them. CDR3 length: 13 amino acids. CDR3 sequence: CASSIGRGGGYTF. Here the CDR3 DNA reads TGTGCCAGTAGTATAGGTAGGGGAGGAGGCTACACCTTC.

The gene calls are TRBV28 and TRBJ2-3, with unresolved D. The CDR3 runs to 16 residues. From germline, CDR1 is MDHEN and CDR2 SYDVKM. V was trimmed by 3 bases and J by 1 base, leaving 14 bases between them. Here the CDR3 DNA reads TGTGCCAGCAGTTTCCGCCCGACAAGCCGCACAGATACGCAGTATTTT. Translated, it gives CASSFRPTSRTDTQYF.

The chain employs TRBV6-5 and TRBJ2-7; D possibly matches TRBD1 or TRBD2 (5 bases each). The CDR3 consists of 14 residues. CDR1 and CDR2 from the germline V gene are MNHEY and SVGAGI. V gave up 6 bases and J gave up 1 base, with 13 bases separating them. The CDR3 region is CASSPGTTSYEQYF. The DNA for the CDR3 is TGTGCCAGCAGCCCCGGGACGACATCCTACGAGCAGTACTTC.

This clone was found a few times. The V call is TRBV7-2, the J call TRBJ2-1; 9 bases line up with TRBD2. Germline values: CDR1 SGHTA, CDR2 FQGNSA. The CDR3 sequence is 18 residues long. V trimming: 0 bases; J trimming: 6 bases; junction bases outside the gene matches: 12. CDR3 region: CASSLALPQREDLNEQFF. Here the CDR3 DNA reads TGTGCCAGCAGCTTAGCGCTACCCCAGCGGGAGGACCTCAATGAGCAGTTCTTC. The entire variable domain, with the rest obtained from reference TRBV7-2 and TRBJ2-1, is as follows: GAGVSQSPSNKVTEKGKDVELRCDPISGHTALYWYRQSLGQGLEFLIYFQGNSAPDKSGLPSDRFSAERTGGSVSTLTIQRTQQEDSAVYLCASSLALPQREDLNEQFFGPGTRLTVL.

V usage is TRBV6-5 and J usage is TRBJ2-7; D gene ambiguous. V was trimmed by 0 bases and J by 2 bases, leaving 5 bases between them. The CDR3 is made up of 13 amino acids. Per germline, CDR1 MNHEY and CDR2 SVGAGI. The CDR3 loop reads CASSYSTTYEQYF. Here the CDR3 DNA reads TGTGCCAGCAGTTACTCTACCACCTACGAGCAGTACTTC.

The chain uses TRBV13 and TRBJ2-7; TRBD1 or TRBD2 may be the D gene (5 bases each). Germline V lookup: CDR1 PRHDT, CDR2 FYEKMQ (reference sequence). This CDR3 contains 18 residues. The V gene lost 5 bases and the J gene lost 2 bases, with 25 bases spanning the gap. The DNA for the CDR3 is TGTGCCAGCAGCCCAAACTCAAAAGTGGGGGAGATACCCTACGAGCAGTACTTC. Its protein is CASSPNSKVGEIPYEQYF. The full variable domain, completed using reference TRBV13 and TRBJ2-7, is AAGVIQSPRHLIKEKRETATLKCYPIPRHDTVYWYQQGPGQDPQFLISFYEKMQSDKGSIPDRFSAQQFSDYHSELNMSSLELGDSALYFCASSPNSKVGEIPYEQYFGPGTRLTVT.

Sample share makes this clone medium-sized (0.01 to 0.1%). Here the CDR3 reads CASSVSPHRDTQYF. CDR3 nucleotide sequence: TGTGCCAGCAGCGTGAGTCCGCACCGGGATACGCAGTATTTT. V gene TRBV9 combines with J gene TRBJ2-3; D is unclear. Deletions cut 2 bases from V and 6 bases from J, with 13 bases between. The CDR3 covers 14 residues. CDR1 is SGDLS, CDR2 YYNGEE, per germline.

The chain has TRBV7-8 and TRBJ2-7; 7 bases line up with TRBD1. Germline loops: CDR1 SGHVS, CDR2 FQNEAQ. The CDR3 runs to 15 residues. After removal of 5 bases from V and 2 bases from J, the junction contained 9 bases not matched to a gene. CDR3 region: CASSRMTGPPYEQYF. The CDR3 DNA is TGTGCCAGCAGCCGGATGACAGGGCCTCCCTACGAGCAGTACTTC.

The chain has TRBV7-9 and TRBJ2-7; D remains ambiguous. In germline, CDR1 is SEHNR, CDR2 FQNEAQ (reference sequence). The CDR3 has 14 amino acids. V gave up 6 bases and J gave up 3 bases, with 15 bases separating them. Here the CDR3 DNA reads TGTGCCAGCAGTACTGATTACAGTGGCTACGAGCAGTACTTC. Its translation is CASSTDYSGYEQYF.

DNA for the CDR3: TGTGCCAGCAGTCGGTGGGAGTTCACAGATACGCAGTATTTT. Translated: CASSRWEFTDTQYF. V gene TRBV2 combines with J gene TRBJ2-3; TRBD2 is a possible D gene (5 bases). Germline CDR1 and CDR2: SNHLY and FYNNEI. This CDR3 has 14 amino acids. Between the trimmed V and J ends, which lost 5 bases and 2 bases, there was a span of 11 bases.

By sample fraction, this clone is medium-sized. The rearrangement uses TRBV9 and TRBJ2-2; 7 positions match TRBD1. Germline V gene lookup returns CDR1 SGDLS and CDR2 YYNGEE. CDR3 length: 14 amino acids. V dropped 0 bases and J dropped 7; count of bases not matched to a gene: 3. CDR3 residues: CASSVEGQVGELFF. The CDR3 DNA is TGTGCCAGCAGCGTAGAAGGACAGGTCGGGGAGCTGTTTTTT.

This chain connects TRBV9 to TRBJ2-7, with 11 bases aligning to TRBD1. Germline-derived CDR1 and CDR2 are SGDLS and YYNGEE. The trim removed 7 bases at V and 10 bases at J, leaving 13 bases unmatched. The CDR3 is made up of 14 amino acids. This chain's CDR3 is CASGPGQGVASQYF. The CDR3 DNA sequence: TGTGCCAGCGGGCCGGGACAGGGGGTGGCTTCCCAGTACTTC.

This clone was detected only a few times. The chain couples TRBV5-1 to TRBJ2-7, with 7 nucleotides matching TRBD2. CDR1 is SGHRS and CDR2 is YFSETQ in the germline V gene. This CDR3 comprises 13 residues. V shed 7 bases and J 6 bases; nucleotides not matched to a gene: 10. CDR3 bases: TGCGCCAGCGCTAGGACTAGAACGGTCGAGCAGTACTTC. As protein: CASARTRTVEQYF.

The gene calls are TRBV23-1 and TRBJ2-1, with 7 bases identical to TRBD1. TRBV23-1 is labeled an ORF, and its function is uncertain. The J segment lost 6 bases and the V segment lost 0 bases, leaving 5 bases of the junction unmatched. The CDR3 has 15 residues. The CDR3 is CASSQSKAGGNEQFF. The CDR3, as DNA: TGCGCCAGCAGTCAATCGAAGGCAGGGGGCAATGAGCAGTTCTTC.

The chain combines TRBV12-5 with TRBJ2-4; TRBD2 matches 11 bases. The J segment lost 3 bases and the V segment lost 2 bases, leaving 9 bases of the junction unmatched. Germline V CDR1 and CDR2: LGHNT, FRNRAP. This CDR3 spans 18 amino acids. The CDR3 coding sequence is TGTGCTAGTGGTTTGCTAGCGCCTAGCGGGAGGTTCAAAAACATTCAGTACTTC. This translates into CASGLLAPSGRFKNIQYF.

V and J are TRBV6-6 and TRBJ1-2; 7 positions match TRBD1. Looked up from germline, CDR1 is MNHNY and CDR2 is SVGAGI (reference sequence). The CDR3 is 12 amino acids. V lost 7 bases to trimming and J lost 9 bases; unmatched junction nucleotides: 8. The CDR3 reads CASNTGERRYTF. The CDR3 DNA reads TGTGCCAGCAACACAGGGGAGAGGCGCTACACCTTC.

This clone occurred a few times. The V and J genes are TRBV4-1 and TRBJ2-1; 9 nucleotides agree with TRBD2. CDR1 is MGHRA and CDR2 is YSYEKL in the germline V gene. This CDR3 spans 17 amino acids. Trimming took 1 base from V and 4 from J; bases not matched to a gene: 8. Here the CDR3 DNA reads TGCGCCAGCAGCCAAGGGCTTTTACTAGCGGGTTACAATGAGCAGTTCTTC. It encodes CASSQGLLLAGYNEQFF.

On this clone itself: Other DNA sequences from this sample encode an identical CDR3 as well. This chain links TRBV30 with TRBJ1-1, with D perhaps matching TRBD1 (6 bases). This CDR3 contains 13 residues. CDR1 GTSNPN and CDR2 SVGIG come from the germline V gene (reference sequence). V gave up 2 bases and J gave up 9 bases, with 16 bases separating them. The CDR3 here is CAWSFPDSRKAFF. The CDR3, as DNA: TGTGCCTGGAGTTTTCCGGACAGCCGGAAAGCTTTCTTT.

The chain couples TRBV6-1 to TRBJ1-2; 11 bases map to TRBD1. The CDR3 is 15 residues long. The germline gives CDR1 MNHNS, CDR2 SASEGT. J lost 2 bases, V lost 4 bases, and 3 bases had no gene match. The chain's CDR3 is CASSVGQGGNYGYTF. Here the CDR3 DNA reads TGTGCCAGCAGTGTGGGACAGGGGGGGAACTATGGCTACACCTTC.